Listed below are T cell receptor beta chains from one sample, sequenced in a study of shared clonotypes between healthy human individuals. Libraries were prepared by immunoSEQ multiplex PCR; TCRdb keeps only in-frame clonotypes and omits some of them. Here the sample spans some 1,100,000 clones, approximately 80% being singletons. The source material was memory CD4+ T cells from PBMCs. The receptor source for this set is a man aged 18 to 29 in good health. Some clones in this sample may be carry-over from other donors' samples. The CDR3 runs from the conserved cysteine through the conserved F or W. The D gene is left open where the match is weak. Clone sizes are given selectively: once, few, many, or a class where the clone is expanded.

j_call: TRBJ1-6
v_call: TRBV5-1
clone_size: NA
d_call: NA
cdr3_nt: TGCGCCAGCAGCCAAACAGGATTGAGCTCCTATAATTCACCCCTCCACTTT
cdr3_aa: CASSQTGLSSYNSPLHF

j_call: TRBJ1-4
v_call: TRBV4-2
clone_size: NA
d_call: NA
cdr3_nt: TGTGCCAGCAGCCAAGTAGACAGGCCAGATGAAAAACTGTTTTTT
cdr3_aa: CASSQVDRPDEKLFF

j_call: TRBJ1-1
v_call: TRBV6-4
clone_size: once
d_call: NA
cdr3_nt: TGTGCCAGCAGTGACGGAGGCCGAGCTTTCTTT
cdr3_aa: CASSDGGRAFF

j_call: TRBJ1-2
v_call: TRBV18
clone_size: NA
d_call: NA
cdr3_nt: TGTGCCAGCTCACCACCCGGATATGGCTACACCTTC
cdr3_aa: CASSPPGYGYTF

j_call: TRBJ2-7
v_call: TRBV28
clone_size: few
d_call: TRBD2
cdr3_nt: TGTGCCAGCAGGACTAGCGGGCAGGGGACTTACGAGCAGTACTTC
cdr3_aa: CASRTSGQGTYEQYF

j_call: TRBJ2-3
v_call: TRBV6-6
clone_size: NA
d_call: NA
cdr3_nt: TGTGCCAGCAGTTACAAAGATACGCAGTATTTT
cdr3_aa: CASSYKDTQYF

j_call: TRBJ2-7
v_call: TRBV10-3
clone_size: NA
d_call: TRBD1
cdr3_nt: TGTGCCATCAGTGAAAGGACAGGGAAGGGGTACGAGCAGTACTTC
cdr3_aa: CAISERTGKGYEQYF

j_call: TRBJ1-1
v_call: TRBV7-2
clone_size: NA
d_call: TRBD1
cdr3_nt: TGTGCCAGCAGCTTATGGGGGACAGGGGGAATCGCTGAAGCTTTCTTT
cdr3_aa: CASSLWGTGGIAEAFF

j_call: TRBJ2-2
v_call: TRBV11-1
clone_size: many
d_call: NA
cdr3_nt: TGTGCCAGCAGCCTATCGGGGAACACCGGGGAGCTGTTTTTT
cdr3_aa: CASSLSGNTGELFF

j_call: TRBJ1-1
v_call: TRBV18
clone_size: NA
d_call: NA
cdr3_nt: TGTGCCAGCTCTCTGAACCTAGACACTGAAGCTTTCTTT
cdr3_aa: CASSLNLDTEAFF

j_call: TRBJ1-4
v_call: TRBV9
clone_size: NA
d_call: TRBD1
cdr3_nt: TGTGCCAGCAGCCCGATGGGACAGGGTGAAAAACTGTTTTTT
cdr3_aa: CASSPMGQGEKLFF

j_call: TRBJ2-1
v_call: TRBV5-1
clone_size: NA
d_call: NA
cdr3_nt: TGCGCCAGCAGCGCCGGCGGGCCGTCCGCCTACAATGAGCAGTTCTTC
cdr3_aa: CASSAGGPSAYNEQFF

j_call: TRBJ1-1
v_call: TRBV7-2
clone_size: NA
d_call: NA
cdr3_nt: TGTGCCAGCAGCTTAGCGCTTCGAATTGAAGCTTTCTTT
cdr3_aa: CASSLALRIEAFF

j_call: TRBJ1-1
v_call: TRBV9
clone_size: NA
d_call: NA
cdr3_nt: TGTGCCAGCAGCTCGACTTGGACAAGGAACACTGAAGCTTTCTTT
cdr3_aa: CASSSTWTRNTEAFF

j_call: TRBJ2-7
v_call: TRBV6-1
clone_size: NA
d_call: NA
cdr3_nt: TGTGCCAGCAGTGAAGATGGTATCTACTACGAGCAGTACTTC
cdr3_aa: CASSEDGIYYEQYF

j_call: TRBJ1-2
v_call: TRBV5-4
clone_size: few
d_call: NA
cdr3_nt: TGTGCCAGCAGCTTGGTCCAGGGCCCCGGGGGGGGCTACACCTTC
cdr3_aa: CASSLVQGPGGGYTF

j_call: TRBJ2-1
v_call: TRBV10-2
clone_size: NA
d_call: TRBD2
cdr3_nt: TGCGCCAGCAGTGAGTGGGCCGCGGGGGGTGAGCAGTTCTTC
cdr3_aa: CASSEWAAGGEQFF

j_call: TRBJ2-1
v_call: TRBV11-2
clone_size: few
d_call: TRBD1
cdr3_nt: TGTGCCAGCAGCTTTGGGACAGGTATGGTCAATGAGCAGTTCTTC
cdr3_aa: CASSFGTGMVNEQFF

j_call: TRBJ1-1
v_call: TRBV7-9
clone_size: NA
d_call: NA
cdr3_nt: TGTGCCAGCAGCGTAAACGTCGGTGCAGCTTTCTTT
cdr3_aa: CASSVNVGAAFF

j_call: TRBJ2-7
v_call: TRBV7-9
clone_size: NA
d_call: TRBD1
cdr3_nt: TGTGCCAGCAGCTTAGAAGGGACAGGGAATAACGAGCAGTACTTC
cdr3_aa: CASSLEGTGNNEQYF

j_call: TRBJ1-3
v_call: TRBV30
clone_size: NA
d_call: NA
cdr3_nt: TGTGCCTGGAACGGGGCTACTGGAAACACCATATATTTT
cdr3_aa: CAWNGATGNTIYF

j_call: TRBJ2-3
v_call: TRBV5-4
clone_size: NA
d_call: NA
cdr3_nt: TGTGCCAGCAGATCGGGACGACAGTCCACAGATACGCAGTATTTT
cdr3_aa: CASRSGRQSTDTQYF

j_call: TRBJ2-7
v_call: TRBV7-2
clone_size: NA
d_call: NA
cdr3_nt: TGTGCCAGCAGCTTAGCGTTCCTTTCCTACGAGCAGTACTTC
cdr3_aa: CASSLAFLSYEQYF

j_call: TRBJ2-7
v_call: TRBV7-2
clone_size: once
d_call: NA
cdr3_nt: TGTGCCAGCAGCCACCGACTCGAGCAGTACTTC
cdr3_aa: CASSHRLEQYF

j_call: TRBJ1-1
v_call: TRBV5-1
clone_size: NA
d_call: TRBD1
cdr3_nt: TGCGCCAGCAGCGCGGGACAGGGTATTTGGGACACTGAAGCTTTCTTT
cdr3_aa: CASSAGQGIWDTEAFF

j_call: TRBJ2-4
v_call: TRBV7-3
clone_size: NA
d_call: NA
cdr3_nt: TGTGCCAGCAGCCCGGGGGCAGGAAAAAACATTCAGTACTTC
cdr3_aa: CASSPGAGKNIQYF

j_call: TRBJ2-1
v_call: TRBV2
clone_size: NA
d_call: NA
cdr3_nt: TGTGCCAGCACTCTCCTGGAGGGCGGGAACAATGAGCAGTTCTTC
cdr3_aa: CASTLLEGGNNEQFF

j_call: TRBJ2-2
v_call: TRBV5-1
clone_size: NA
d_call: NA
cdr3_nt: TGCGCCAGCAGCCGCGAACCAACCCAGGGTTCCACCGGGGAGCTGTTTTTT
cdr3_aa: CASSREPTQGSTGELFF

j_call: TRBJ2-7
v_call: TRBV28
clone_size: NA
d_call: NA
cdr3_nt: TGTGCCAGCAGTAAAGCGGGCCCAACGGGCGAGCAGTACTTC
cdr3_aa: CASSKAGPTGEQYF

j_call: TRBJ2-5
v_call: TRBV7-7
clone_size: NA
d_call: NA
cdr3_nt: TGTGCCAGCAGCTTAGAGCTAGCATACCAAGAGACCCAGTACTTC
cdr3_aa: CASSLELAYQETQYF

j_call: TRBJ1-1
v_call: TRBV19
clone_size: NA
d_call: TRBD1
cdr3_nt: TGTGCCAGTACCGGACAGGGGGCCGCTGAAGCTTTCTTT
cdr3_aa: CASTGQGAAEAFF

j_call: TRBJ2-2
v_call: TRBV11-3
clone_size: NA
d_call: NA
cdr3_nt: TGTGCCAGCAGCTTAGGAGGGTTGGGCACCGGGGAGCTGTTTTTT
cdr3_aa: CASSLGGLGTGELFF

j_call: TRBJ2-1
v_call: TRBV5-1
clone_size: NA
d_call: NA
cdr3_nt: TGCGCCAGCAGCTTGAATGTGGGGACTAATGAGCAGTTCTTC
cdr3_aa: CASSLNVGTNEQFF

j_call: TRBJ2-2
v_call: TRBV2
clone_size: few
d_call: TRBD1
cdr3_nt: TGTGCCAGCAGTCCACAGAGACAGGGGGCATCCGGGGAGCTGTTTTTT
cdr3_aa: CASSPQRQGASGELFF

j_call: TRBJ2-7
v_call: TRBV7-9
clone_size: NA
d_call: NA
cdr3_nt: TGTGCCAGCAGCCAACTGGGACATTCCTACGAGCAGTACTTC
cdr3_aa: CASSQLGHSYEQYF

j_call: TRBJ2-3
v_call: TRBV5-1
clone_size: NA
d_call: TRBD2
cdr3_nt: TGCGCCAGCAGCCAAGGGACTAGCGGGAAGGATACGCAGTATTTT
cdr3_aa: CASSQGTSGKDTQYF

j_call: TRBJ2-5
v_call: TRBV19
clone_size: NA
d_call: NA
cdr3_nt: TGTGCCAGTAGTACCGGGAGACAAGAGACCCAGTACTTC
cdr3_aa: CASSTGRQETQYF

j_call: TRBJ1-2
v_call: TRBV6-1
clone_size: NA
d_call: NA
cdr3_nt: TGTGCCAGCAGTGAAGAAGGTTCCCACGGCTACACCTTC
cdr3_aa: CASSEEGSHGYTF

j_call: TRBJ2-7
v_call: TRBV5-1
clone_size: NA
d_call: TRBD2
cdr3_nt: TGCGCCAGCAGCTCACTAGCGCCCTACGAGCAGTACTTC
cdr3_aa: CASSSLAPYEQYF

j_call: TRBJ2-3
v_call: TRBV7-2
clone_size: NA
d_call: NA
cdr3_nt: TGTGCCAGCGGGGCAACCACAGATACGCAGTATTTT
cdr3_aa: CASGATTDTQYF